This is a list of T cell receptor beta chains from one sample in a study of blood T cell repertoires in COVID-19. Libraries were prepared by immunoSEQ multiplex PCR; TCRdb keeps only in-frame clonotypes and omits some of them. The repertoire holds some 150,000 clones, with approximately 87% as singletons. Sequencing used peripheral blood. The receptors stem from a woman aged 45-65 years with active or convalescent COVID-19. CDR3s include the opening cysteine and the closing phenylalanine or tryptophan. Each record gives: clone size, D gene, J gene, V gene, CDR3 protein, CDR3 DNA. A D gene is named only where the DNA matches it firmly. Only part of the rows carry a size: once, few, many, or a class if the clone is expanded.

. | . | TRBJ1-4 | TRBV19 | CASSIRVPFDEKLFF | TGTGCCAGTAGTATCAGGGTGCCCTTCGATGAAAAACTGTTTTTT
. | TRBD1 | TRBJ1-1 | TRBV5-1 | CASSLRPGGFSMNTEAFF | TGCGCCAGCAGCTTGAGGCCAGGGGGTTTTTCCATGAACACTGAAGCTTTCTTT
. | . | TRBJ2-2 | TRBV6-5 | CASTDPGTGELFF | TGTGCCAGTACCGACCCAGGCACCGGGGAGCTGTTTTTT
. | . | TRBJ1-4 | TRBV18 | CASSPPGRSNEKLFF | TGTGCCAGCTCACCACCGGGGAGGAGTAATGAAAAACTGTTTTTT
once | . | TRBJ1-1 | TRBV30 | CAWSTTGKAFF | TGTGCCTGGAGTACGACGGGAAAAGCTTTCTTT
. | TRBD1 | TRBJ1-2 | TRBV18 | CASSTTGGSSGYTF | TGTGCCAGCTCAACGACAGGGGGCTCGTCTGGCTACACCTTC
. | . | TRBJ2-1 | TRBV5-1 | CASRSSSGRIYNEQFF | TGCGCCAGCAGATCGAGCAGCGGAAGGATTTACAATGAGCAGTTCTTC
. | . | TRBJ2-1 | TRBV13 | CASSLARVTYNEQFF | TGTGCCAGCAGCTTAGCCAGGGTAACGTACAATGAGCAGTTCTTC
. | . | TRBJ2-5 | TRBV28 | CASSYGLPRETQYF | TGTGCCAGCAGTTACGGTTTGCCGAGGGAGACCCAGTACTTC
. | . | TRBJ2-1 | TRBV5-5 | CASSLGRGKQFF | TGTGCCAGCAGCTTGGGCCGAGGTAAGCAGTTCTTC
. | . | TRBJ2-6 | TRBV3-1/TRBV3-2 | CASSQGYSGANVLTF | TGTGCCAGCAGCCAAGGTTACTCTGGGGCCAACGTCCTGACTTTC
once | TRBD2 | TRBJ2-7 | TRBV7-2 | CASTRLAGGYYEQYF | TGTGCCAGCACCCGACTAGCGGGAGGCTATTACGAGCAGTACTTC
. | . | TRBJ2-7 | TRBV2 | CASSRDNYEQYF | TGTGCCAGCAGCCGGGACAACTACGAGCAGTACTTC
. | TRBD2 | TRBJ2-7 | TRBV7-2 | CASSLLNSGGIYEQYF | TGTGCCAGCAGCCTACTAAATAGCGGGGGTATATACGAGCAGTACTTC
. | . | TRBJ1-2 | TRBV20-1 | CSAQNGYTF | TGCAGTGCCCAGAATGGCTACACCTTC
. | TRBD2 | TRBJ2-2 | TRBV7-3 | CASSALAGGSTGELFF | TGTGCCAGCAGCGCCCTAGCGGGAGGATCCACCGGGGAGCTGTTTTTT
. | . | TRBJ1-3 | TRBV19 | CASSIEGFGNTIYF | TGTGCCAGTAGTATCGAGGGCTTCGGAAACACCATATATTTT
few | . | TRBJ2-3 | TRBV19 | CASSDQGRVTDTQYF | TGTGCCAGTAGTGACCAGGGGAGGGTCACAGATACGCAGTATTTT
. | TRBD1 | TRBJ1-5 | TRBV5-8 | CASSYRQGQRRVGDQPQHF | TGTGCCAGCAGCTATAGACAGGGACAAAGGCGTGTGGGTGATCAGCCCCAGCATTTT
. | TRBD1 | TRBJ1-5 | TRBV6-6 | CASNDRAGQPQHF | TGTGCCAGCAATGACAGGGCGGGTCAGCCCCAGCATTTT
. | . | TRBJ1-4 | TRBV7-8 | CASSLVRGPGANEKLFF | TGTGCCAGCAGCTTAGTGCGGGGCCCGGGTGCTAATGAAAAACTGTTTTTT
. | . | TRBJ2-7 | TRBV29-1 | CSVEETGEAGYEQYF | TGCAGCGTTGAAGAAACTGGGGAAGCAGGGTACGAGCAGTACTTC
. | . | TRBJ1-1 | TRBV5-1 | CASSLGGNTEAFF | TGCGCCAGCAGCTTGGGAGGGAACACTGAAGCTTTCTTT
. | . | TRBJ1-3 | TRBV30 | CAWSYGNTIYF | TGTGCCTGGTCTTATGGAAACACCATATATTTT
. | . | TRBJ1-2 | TRBV2 | CASSEQGYGYTF | TGTGCCAGCAGTGAACAGGGCTATGGCTACACCTTC
. | . | TRBJ2-3 | TRBV4-1 | CASSQLDRGSTDTQYF | TGCGCCAGCAGCCAGCTAGACCGGGGGAGCACAGATACGCAGTATTTT
. | TRBD1 | TRBJ1-5 | TRBV5-6 | CASSTGQANQPQHF | TGTGCCAGCAGCACGGGACAGGCCAATCAGCCCCAGCATTTT
. | . | TRBJ1-3 | TRBV30 | CAWSVTGNPSGNTIYF | TGTGCCTGGAGTGTAACGGGGAACCCCTCTGGAAACACCATATATTTT
. | . | TRBJ2-2 | TRBV27 | CASSYRTGELFF | TGTGCCAGCAGCTACCGAACCGGGGAGCTGTTTTTT
. | TRBD2 | TRBJ2-7 | TRBV7-9 | CASSSAGGVEQYF | TGTGCCAGCAGCTCGGCGGGAGGGGTCGAGCAGTACTTC
. | TRBD1 | TRBJ1-5 | TRBV6-5 | CASSTTGGINQPQHF | TGTGCCAGCAGTACGACAGGGGGGATCAATCAGCCCCAGCATTTT
. | TRBD1 | TRBJ1-4 | TRBV7-9 | CASSFPGQGNEKLFF | TGTGCCAGCAGCTTTCCGGGACAGGGGAATGAAAAACTGTTTTTT
. | . | TRBJ1-1 | TRBV12-5 | CASGLVLHGGRIEVNTEAFF | TGTGCTAGTGGTTTGGTACTCCACGGGGGGCGCATTGAGGTGAACACTGAAGCTTTCTTT
once | . | TRBJ2-7 | TRBV5-4 | CASRPDRYLSYEQYF | TGTGCCAGCAGACCAGACAGATATCTGTCCTACGAGCAGTACTTC
. | . | TRBJ1-5 | TRBV7-9 | CASSLGGQPQHF | TGTGCCAGCAGCCTCGGAGGTCAGCCCCAGCATTTT
. | . | TRBJ1-6 | TRBV7-6 | CASSLGQLYNSPLHF | TGTGCCAGCAGCTTAGGACAGTTATATAATTCACCCCTCCACTTT
. | TRBD1 | TRBJ1-1 | TRBV5-1 | CASSYDRDRGGTEAFF | TGCGCCAGCAGCTACGACCGGGACAGGGGTGGGACTGAAGCTTTCTTT
once | TRBD1 | TRBJ1-5 | TRBV20-1 | CSASAGGRNQPQHF | TGCAGTGCTAGTGCAGGGGGCCGTAATCAGCCCCAGCATTTT
. | . | TRBJ2-7 | TRBV2 | CASSPTGGVSYEQYF | TGTGCCAGCAGCCCCACTGGCGGGGTCTCCTACGAGCAGTACTTC
once | . | TRBJ2-1 | TRBV5-1 | CASSVDGVQGFQFF | TGCGCCAGCAGCGTGGATGGTGTACAGGGTTTTCAGTTCTTC
. | . | TRBJ2-3 | TRBV27 | CASSFGAGGTDTQYF | TGTGCCAGCAGTTTTGGGGCAGGGGGCACAGATACGCAGTATTTT
once | . | TRBJ1-1 | TRBV7-6 | CASSLQTGYMNTEAFF | TGTGCCAGCAGCTTACAGACAGGCTACATGAACACTGAAGCTTTCTTT